This is a list of T cell receptor beta chains from one sample in a study of T-cell reconstitution after alpha-beta-depleted transplantation in children. TCRdb ran MiXCR on the PCR reads and lists one entry per CDR3 protein. Of around 400,000 distinct CDR3 sequences listed, 11% are singletons. The starting material was PBMCs from the stem cell graft donor, obtained from the stem cell graft. The receptors derive from a human donor who donated a stem cell graft to a child with acute myeloid leukemia. CDR3s include the opening cysteine and the closing phenylalanine or tryptophan. Fields, in order: J gene, D gene, V gene, clone size, CDR3 DNA, CDR3 protein. A D gene is named only where the DNA matches it firmly. Not every row has a clone size; where given, it reads once, few, many or a size class.

J gene: TRBJ2-5
D gene: -
V gene: TRBV7-9
clone size: few
CDR3 DNA: TGTGCCAGCAGCGGGAACAAAGAGACCCAGTACTTC
CDR3 protein: CASSGNKETQYF

J gene: TRBJ1-3
D gene: -
V gene: TRBV5-1
clone size: many
CDR3 DNA: TGCGCCAGCAGTTCGGGAGGAGGAAACACCATATATTTT
CDR3 protein: CASSSGGGNTIYF

J gene: TRBJ1-6
D gene: -
V gene: TRBV6-5
clone size: many
CDR3 DNA: TGTGCCAGCAGTTACTTGGACAGCTCCTATAATTCACCCCTCCACTTT
CDR3 protein: CASSYLDSSYNSPLHF

J gene: TRBJ2-1
D gene: -
V gene: TRBV20-1
clone size: many
CDR3 DNA: TGCAGTGCTACTAGGAGGAGCTCCTACAATGAGCAGTTCTTC
CDR3 protein: CSATRRSSYNEQFF

J gene: TRBJ1-1
D gene: -
V gene: TRBV5-1
clone size: many
CDR3 DNA: TGCGCCAGCAGCCCTAGGGTCATGAACACTGAAGCTTTCTTT
CDR3 protein: CASSPRVMNTEAFF

J gene: TRBJ2-1
D gene: TRBD2
V gene: TRBV29-1
clone size: many
CDR3 DNA: TGCAGCGTTGAAATCGGGGGGGGACGTGAGCAGTTCTTC
CDR3 protein: CSVEIGGGREQFF

J gene: TRBJ2-2
D gene: -
V gene: TRBV6-1
clone size: -
CDR3 DNA: TGTGCCAGCAGGCAGCAGGGGTACACCGGGGAGCTGTTTTTT
CDR3 protein: CASRQQGYTGELFF

J gene: TRBJ1-3
D gene: TRBD1
V gene: TRBV6-5
clone size: -
CDR3 DNA: TGTGCCAGCAGTTACGGGTCAGACAGGGTCTCCGGAAACACCATATATTTT
CDR3 protein: CASSYGSDRVSGNTIYF

J gene: TRBJ2-3
D gene: TRBD2
V gene: TRBV29-1
clone size: many
CDR3 DNA: TGCAGCGCAGGACTAGCGGGCGTTGCAGATACGCAGTATTTT
CDR3 protein: CSAGLAGVADTQYF

J gene: TRBJ1-5
D gene: -
V gene: TRBV25-1
clone size: many
CDR3 DNA: TGTGCCAGCAGTGATACGGGGGCCAGTTGGGCCCAGCATTTT
CDR3 protein: CASSDTGASWAQHF

J gene: TRBJ1-2
D gene: -
V gene: TRBV3-1
clone size: many
CDR3 DNA: TGTGCCAGCAGCCAAGATAACGGAGGCTACACCTTC
CDR3 protein: CASSQDNGGYTF

J gene: TRBJ2-2
D gene: -
V gene: TRBV15
clone size: few
CDR3 DNA: TGTGCCACCAGCAGCCGGAGGAGTGGGGGTTTGACCGGGGAGCTGTTTTTT
CDR3 protein: CATSSRRSGGLTGELFF

J gene: TRBJ2-2
D gene: -
V gene: TRBV7-9
clone size: many
CDR3 DNA: TGTGCCAGCAGTTCAGGGACCGGGGAGCTGTTTTTT
CDR3 protein: CASSSGTGELFF

J gene: TRBJ2-1
D gene: TRBD2
V gene: TRBV29-1
clone size: -
CDR3 DNA: TGCAGCGTCGCCTTAGGACTAGCGGGAGGGCCTAGCAATGAGCAGTTCTTC
CDR3 protein: CSVALGLAGGPSNEQFF

J gene: TRBJ1-1
D gene: -
V gene: TRBV29-1
clone size: many
CDR3 DNA: TGCAGCCCCATCCCCGATACCGGTTGGCCTGAAGCTTTCTTT
CDR3 protein: CSPIPDTGWPEAFF

J gene: TRBJ1-2
D gene: -
V gene: TRBV5-1
clone size: few
CDR3 DNA: TGCGCCAGCAGTTCTGGGTCTAGTGGTGTACGCTACACCTTC
CDR3 protein: CASSSGSSGVRYTF

J gene: TRBJ1-6
D gene: -
V gene: TRBV9
clone size: few
CDR3 DNA: TGTGCCAGCAGCGTAGCAGGGTCCGGGGCCCTCCACTTT
CDR3 protein: CASSVAGSGALHF

J gene: TRBJ2-3
D gene: -
V gene: TRBV10-3
clone size: many
CDR3 DNA: TGTGCCATCAGTGAAGTCCTTGGCGGCAGCGTTTCAGATACGCAGTATTTT
CDR3 protein: CAISEVLGGSVSDTQYF

J gene: TRBJ1-6
D gene: -
V gene: TRBV9
clone size: -
CDR3 DNA: TGTGCCAGCAGCGTAGACGGGTCGACACCCCTCCACTTT
CDR3 protein: CASSVDGSTPLHF

J gene: TRBJ2-3
D gene: -
V gene: TRBV9
clone size: few
CDR3 DNA: TGTGCCAGCAGCGTAGCCCCAGCCCGCCTCACAGATACGCAGTATTTT
CDR3 protein: CASSVAPARLTDTQYF

J gene: TRBJ2-4
D gene: -
V gene: TRBV7-9
clone size: few
CDR3 DNA: TGTGCCAGCAGCTTAGGCGGAGAAAGCGTTCAGTACTTC
CDR3 protein: CASSLGGESVQYF

J gene: TRBJ2-3
D gene: -
V gene: TRBV5-4
clone size: -
CDR3 DNA: TGTGCCAGCAGCCAGAGGACGGGGAGACTCACAGATACGCAGTATTTT
CDR3 protein: CASSQRTGRLTDTQYF

J gene: TRBJ1-2
D gene: -
V gene: TRBV12-3/TRBV12-4
clone size: -
CDR3 DNA: TGTGCCAGCAGTTTGATTCAGGGTGTGGACAGCTACACCTTC
CDR3 protein: CASSLIQGVDSYTF

J gene: TRBJ1-5
D gene: TRBD1
V gene: TRBV6-1
clone size: few
CDR3 DNA: TGTGCCAGCAGTGGATATTGGGACAGGGGGACCAATCAGCCCCAGCATTTT
CDR3 protein: CASSGYWDRGTNQPQHF

J gene: TRBJ2-5
D gene: TRBD2
V gene: TRBV5-1
clone size: few
CDR3 DNA: TGCGCCAGCAGCTCGACTAGCGGGAGAGTTGAGACCCAGTACTTC
CDR3 protein: CASSSTSGRVETQYF

J gene: TRBJ1-1
D gene: -
V gene: TRBV6-1
clone size: few
CDR3 DNA: TGTGCCAGTGCTTACACTGAAGCTTTCTTT
CDR3 protein: CASAYTEAFF

J gene: TRBJ2-1
D gene: TRBD1
V gene: TRBV12-5
clone size: few
CDR3 DNA: TGTGCTAGTGGTTTGGAACAGGGGGAGTTCTTC
CDR3 protein: CASGLEQGEFF

J gene: TRBJ2-2
D gene: TRBD1
V gene: TRBV7-8
clone size: many
CDR3 DNA: TGTGCCAGCAGAACTAGGGACAGGAACACCGGGGAGCTGTTTTTT
CDR3 protein: CASRTRDRNTGELFF

J gene: TRBJ2-3
D gene: -
V gene: TRBV21-1
clone size: -
CDR3 DNA: TGTGCCAGCAGCCTTCTAGATAAACACGACCCAGATACGCAGTATTTT
CDR3 protein: CASSLLDKHDPDTQYF

J gene: TRBJ1-2
D gene: TRBD1
V gene: TRBV6-2/TRBV6-3
clone size: -
CDR3 DNA: TGTGCCACACGGGACAGGGATTTTGGCTACACCTTC
CDR3 protein: CATRDRDFGYTF

J gene: TRBJ2-1
D gene: TRBD2
V gene: TRBV20-1
clone size: many
CDR3 DNA: TGCAGTGCTAGAGTAGCGGGATTCACCTACAATGAGCAGTTCTTC
CDR3 protein: CSARVAGFTYNEQFF

J gene: TRBJ2-1
D gene: -
V gene: TRBV11-2
clone size: -
CDR3 DNA: TGTGCCAGCAGCTTAGTATCGGGTGGAGTGCAGTTCTTC
CDR3 protein: CASSLVSGGVQFF

J gene: TRBJ2-3
D gene: TRBD2
V gene: TRBV6-1
clone size: many
CDR3 DNA: TGTGCCAGCAGGGAGCGGGATTCTAGCACAGATACGCAGTATTTT
CDR3 protein: CASRERDSSTDTQYF